These 5 T cell receptor beta chains originate from one sample sequenced in a study of shared clonotypes between healthy human individuals. Positively selected for CCR7, the CD45RO-negative cells used as naive CD8 cells excluded terminally differentiated effector memory CD45RA+ cells. Sequencing used immunoSEQ multiplex PCR; TCRdb keeps in-frame clones, though not all of them. The sample carries 2 million or so clones, less than 95% recorded once. The specimen sequenced was naive CD8+ T cells sorted from blood. The receptor set was obtained from a young man in good health.

The chain couples TRBV27 to TRBJ2-2; 7 nucleotides align to TRBD1. The V gene end was trimmed by 5 bases and the J gene end by 6 bases; junction bases not matched to a gene: 6. Germline loops: CDR1 MNHEY, CDR2 SMNVEV (reference sequence). This CDR3 is 14 amino acids long. The CDR3 loop reads CASSAQTGAGELFF. The CDR3, as DNA: TGTGCCAGCAGTGCCCAAACAGGGGCCGGGGAGCTGTTTTTT.

The chain employs TRBV4-1 and TRBJ1-3; D not certain. CDR1 and CDR2 from the germline V gene are MGHRA and YSYEKL. Trimming took off 0 bases at V and 2 bases at J, with 8 bases between the two ends. This CDR3 is 15 amino acids long. This CDR3 is CASSQEGQAGNTIYF. CDR3 DNA sequence: TGCGCCAGCAGCCAAGAAGGCCAAGCTGGAAACACCATATATTTT.

The chain joins TRBV5-6 to TRBJ2-7; D possibly corresponds to TRBD1 (7 bases). V was shortened by 4 bases and J by 3 bases, with 14 bases between the two germline ends. The CDR3 is 14 amino acids. The germline gives CDR1 SGHDT, CDR2 YYEEEE. The DNA for the CDR3 is TGTGCCAGCAGCCAGGGGGGACAGTTCTACGAGCAGTACTTC. Translation gives CASSQGGQFYEQYF.

As to this clone: Other DNA variants within this sample encode the same CDR3. The CDR3 here is CASSVGGGTDNEQFF. The CDR3 nucleotides read TGTGCCAGCAGCGTAGGAGGGGGGACCGACAATGAGCAGTTCTTC. This sequence joins TRBV9 and TRBJ2-1; either TRBD1 or TRBD2 may fit D (6 bases each). This CDR3 comprises 15 residues. V lost 0 bases, J lost 5 bases, and 12 bases lay in between. The germline CDR1 and CDR2 sequences are SGDLS and YYNGEE.

This chain joins TRBV7-6 and TRBJ2-2, with 10 positions matching TRBD2. The V gene's germline CDR1 is SGHVS and CDR2 FNYEAQ. Unmatched junction bases numbered 2, after V lost 0 bases and J lost 7 bases. There are 15 residues in the CDR3. In DNA form, the CDR3 reads TGTGCCAGCAGCTTAGCAGCGGGAGGGTTCGGGGAGCTGTTTTTT. Protein product: CASSLAAGGFGELFF.